Listed here is a single T cell receptor beta chain. What it binds is unknown. This sample is part of a study of cytomegalovirus exposure and HLA in healthy donors. Across the study: Among roughly 190 million T cells, an earlier analysis found 120 million or so unique TCR beta sequences.

The primer mix had 60 Vbeta and 13 Jbeta primers. TCRdb's table, derived via immunoSEQ multiplex PCR, lists solely in-frame clones and lacks some. The sample consists of approximately 170,000 clones, approximately 80% of them appearing once. Findings and caveats of the study: In presence/absence analyses, roughly uniform sequencing depth across donors was assumed. Later analysis demonstrated an association between a missense DCLRE1C variant and TCR beta V- and J-gene trimming.

Trimming stripped 1 base from V and 1 base from J, with 7 bases between. There are 14 residues in the CDR3. Germline CDR1 MNHEY, CDR2 SMNVEV (reference sequence). The chain has TRBV27 and TRBJ1-1; a weak D match, TRBD1 (5 bases). This receptor was identified in a woman aged 40 to 50 in good health and CMV-seropositive. Sequenced: PBMCs. The CDR3 here is CASSLYGANTEAFF. The CDR3 DNA reads TGTGCCAGCAGTTTATATGGGGCGAACACTGAAGCTTTCTTT.